Below are 17 T cell receptor beta chains sequenced from a single sample in a study of CD8 T cells in ankylosing spondylitis. The study, taken as a whole, reports: About eight highly homologous variants made up a TCR beta motif that seemed to typify ankylosing spondylitis blood.

Using its own MiXCR run on the 5' RACE reads, TCRdb lists one record per CDR3 protein. The table includes 300,000 to 400,000 distinct CDR3 sequences, around 22% detected once. These receptors are not linked to any known antigen. Sample: blood, either unsorted or a sorted T cell fraction (not recorded which). The source is a male donor with ankylosing spondylitis.

The chain uses TRBV29-1 and TRBJ2-1; no definite D call. This CDR3 region has 15 residues. Germline loops: CDR1 SQVTM, CDR2 ANQGSEA. The CDR3 bases are TGCGTAGTTAACCCACCTGCCAACAAATGGGATGAGCAGTTCTTC. It is translated as CVVNPPANKWDEQFF.

The CDR3 region is CSVEDQLDLYF. CDR3 sequence (DNA): TGCAGCGTTGAAGATCAGCTAGACCTGTACTTC. The J gene is TRBJ2-4, the V gene TRBV29-1; D call uncertain. This CDR3 is built from 11 residues. Trimming left V 0 bases short and J 15 bases short, with 12 bases between. Per germline, CDR1 SQVTM and CDR2 ANQGSEA.

The rearrangement joins TRBV7-6 to TRBJ1-4; TRBD1 matches 9 bases. Unmatched junction bases numbered 5, after V lost 5 bases and J lost 7 bases. The CDR3 length is 14 residues. Germline V gives CDR1 SGHVS, CDR2 FNYEAQ. The CDR3 DNA is TGTGCCAGCAGCCGGACAGGGGAAGGTGAAAAACTGTTTTTT. Its translation is CASSRTGEGEKLFF.

This clonotype showed up just a few times. J is TRBJ1-2 and V is TRBV14; D perhaps matches TRBD1 (6 bases). Trimming removed 1 base from V and 4 bases from J, with 10 bases in between. Germline assignment: CDR1 SGHDN and CDR2 FVKESK. This CDR3 region has 14 residues. In nucleotides, the CDR3 is TGTGCCAGCAGCCAAGTTTCAGGGGTCTATGGCTACACCTTC. This sequence encodes CASSQVSGVYGYTF.

The sample holds a few counts of this clonotype. J is TRBJ2-1 and V is TRBV5-1; 8 nucleotides line up with TRBD2. The CDR3 contains 19 residues. Germline CDR1 and CDR2: SGHRS and YFSETQ. The junction had 12 bases not matched to a gene; V was cut back by 1 base and J by 0 bases. The CDR3 is CASSLPHPGGTSSYNEQFF. CDR3 bases: TGCGCCAGCAGCTTGCCGCATCCCGGGGGGACTAGCTCCTACAATGAGCAGTTCTTC.

The genes are TRBV12-5 and TRBJ2-2, with D hard to call. The CDR3 is 15 amino acids. Germline V gene lookup returns CDR1 LGHNT and CDR2 FRNRAP. V shed 5 bases and J shed 6 bases, with 16 bases lying between them. The DNA of the CDR3 is TGTGCTAGTGGTCCCCCCCGGGTCGGGCCCGGGGAGCTGTTTTTT. Translation gives CASGPPRVGPGELFF.

Only a few counts were recorded for this clonotype. The chain employs TRBV28 and TRBJ2-6, with D perhaps assigned TRBD1 or TRBD2 (5 bases each). The CDR3 totals 17 residues. The V end was cut by 3 bases, the J end by 0 bases, with 12 bases between. CDR1 and CDR2 from the germline V gene are MDHEN and SYDVKM. The CDR3: CASSFVGDDSGANVLTF. The CDR3, as DNA: TGTGCCAGCAGTTTTGTGGGGGATGACTCTGGGGCCAACGTCCTGACTTTC.

This clonotype was seen a few times. The chain couples TRBV20-1 to TRBJ1-2; D is unclear. The CDR3 consists of 15 residues. V was shortened by 0 bases and J by 2 bases, with 13 bases between the two germline ends. The V gene's germline CDR1 is DFQATT and CDR2 SNEGSKA (reference sequence). The CDR3 nucleotides are TGCAGTGCTAGAGATCCACAGCGCATCAACTATGGCTACACCTTC. Its translation: CSARDPQRINYGYTF.

The V and J genes are TRBV24-1 and TRBJ2-3, with no clear D. Looked up from germline, CDR1 is KGHDR and CDR2 is SFDVKD. V gave up 1 base and J gave up 0 bases, with 7 bases separating them. The CDR3 is made up of 15 amino acids. The DNA of the CDR3 is TGTGCCACCAGTGATTTCAGAGGAAGCACAGATACGCAGTATTTT. It codes for CATSDFRGSTDTQYF.

This clonotype has just a few counts. The chain couples TRBV5-1 to TRBJ2-4; possible D gene TRBD2, 6 bases. CDR1 is SGHRS, CDR2 YFSETQ, per germline. This CDR3 spans 15 amino acids. The V end was cut by 1 base, the J end by 4 bases, with 12 bases between. CDR3 DNA sequence: TGCGCCAGCAGCTTGACCGGGACTCTGAAAAACATTCAGTACTTC. Translated, it gives CASSLTGTLKNIQYF.

The genes are TRBV7-2 and TRBJ1-6, with D possibly matching TRBD1 (5 bases). This CDR3 is 15 amino acids long. V shed 3 bases and J shed 7 bases, with 13 bases lying between them. Germline V gene lookup returns CDR1 SGHTA and CDR2 FQGNSA. CDR3 sequence: CASSFTGQSNSPLHF. CDR3 sequence (DNA): TGTGCCAGCAGCTTCACAGGCCAGTCAAATTCACCCCTCCACTTT.

The chain recombines TRBV11-2 with TRBJ2-7; D ambiguous. The CDR3 totals 14 residues. The ends were cut back, 0 bases at V and 4 bases at J, with 10 bases in the middle. Germline V gene data show CDR1 as SGHAT and CDR2 as FQNNGV. The CDR3 region is CASSLDSTLYEQYF. In DNA form, the CDR3 reads TGTGCCAGCAGCTTAGATTCTACACTATACGAGCAGTACTTC.

The rearrangement links TRBV6-2 or TRBV6-3 to TRBJ1-5, with 7 bases fitting TRBD1. The J segment lost 3 bases and the V segment lost 4 bases, leaving 6 bases of the junction unmatched. CDR3 length: 15 residues. Germline V lookup: CDR1 MNHEY, CDR2 SVGEGT. CDR3 loop: CASSFPGGVNQPQHF. CDR3 bases: TGTGCCAGCAGTTTCCCAGGGGGTGTCAATCAGCCCCAGCATTTT.

The chain carries TRBV20-1 and TRBJ2-1, with TRBD1 matching 10 bases. Germline CDR1 is DFQATT and CDR2 is SNEGSKA (reference sequence). Losses at the gene ends were 4 bases for V and 3 bases for J; bases not matched to a gene: 6. The CDR3 totals 15 residues. For the CDR3, the DNA is TGCAGTGCTACCCCCGGGACAGGGGTCTACAATGAGCAGTTCTTC. Its translation is CSATPGTGVYNEQFF.

This clonotype has a count of ten or more. This chain connects TRBV29-1 to TRBJ2-5; D remains unclear. CDR1 and CDR2 from the germline V gene are SQVTM and ANQGSEA. Deletions cut 3 bases from V and 5 bases from J, with 10 bases between. CDR3 size: 12 residues. CDR3 nucleotides: TGCAGCGTTGATCCTTTGGGGGAGACCCAGTACTTC. Translating gives CSVDPLGETQYF.

The chain carries TRBV28 and TRBJ2-3; 9 positions agree with TRBD1. Germline CDR1 reads MDHEN; CDR2 reads SYDVKM. The trim removed 5 bases at V and 1 base at J, leaving 7 bases unmatched. CDR3 length equals 16 residues. The CDR3 here is CASSLWTGVGTDTQYF. CDR3 coding DNA: TGTGCCAGCAGTCTTTGGACAGGGGTGGGCACAGATACGCAGTATTTT.

The chain combines TRBV27 with TRBJ2-7, with a tentative D call TRBD2 (6 bases). V gave up 6 bases and J gave up 3 bases, with 12 bases separating them. Germline V gives CDR1 MNHEY, CDR2 SMNVEV (reference sequence). CDR3 size: 13 residues. The CDR3 is CASSRDSLYEQYF. CDR3 nucleotide sequence: TGTGCCAGCAGCAGGGACTCCCTCTACGAGCAGTACTTC.